This T cell receptor beta chain is drawn from a study of blood T cell repertoires in COVID-19. Produced via immunoSEQ multiplex PCR; TCRdb's table is partial and in-frame only. The profile shows 85,000 to 130,000 clones, roughly 90% of them singletons. The CDR3 has 16 amino acids. V shed 0 bases and J 10 bases; nucleotides not matched to a gene: 12. Looked up from germline, CDR1 is SGHRS and CDR2 is YFSETQ. This TCR derives from a man aged 55 to 70 with acute or convalescent COVID-19. The rearrangement joins TRBV5-1 to TRBJ2-1, with TRBD1 matching over 8 bases. Sequenced sample: peripheral blood. For the CDR3, the DNA is TGCGCCAGCAGCTTGGCGACAGGGGTTATACAATTGGAGCAGTTCTTC. The encoded protein is CASSLATGVIQLEQFF.